A selection of T cell receptor beta chains follows, all from one sample in a study of OX40 agonist ivuxolimab in advanced cancers. Clones were read by immunoSEQ multiplex PCR, and TCRdb kept only the in-frame ones, dropping some. The sample consists of approximately 91,000 clones, around 87% of them appearing once. The starting material was CD4+ or CD8+ T cells sorted from blood, obtained in a trial of the OX40 agonist ivuxolimab. All receptors derive from an adult with an advanced solid tumor such as melanoma, head and neck, liver or kidney cancer. The CDR3 runs from the conserved cysteine through the conserved F or W. A D gene is named only where the DNA matches it firmly. Size values are once, few and many counts, or a class for expanded clones, and some rows have none.

J gene,clone size,V gene,CDR3 length,D gene,CDR3 DNA,CDR3 protein
TRBJ2-3,-,TRBV29-1,13,-,TGCAGCGTTGACAGGGCGAACACAGATACGCAGTATTTT,CSVDRANTDTQYF
TRBJ2-1,-,TRBV6-5,11,-,TGTGCCAGCAGTTACGACGATGAGCAGTTCTTC,CASSYDDEQFF
TRBJ1-1,-,TRBV5-1,14,-,TGCGCCAGCACTCGGTGGGCGGGGAGCGCTGAAGCTTTCTTT,CASTRWAGSAEAFF
TRBJ2-7,few,TRBV27,16,TRBD1,TGTGCCAGCACCAAAAGGCCGGGACAGACAGCCTACGAGCAGTACTTC,CASTKRPGQTAYEQYF
TRBJ1-2,-,TRBV7-2,16,TRBD1,TGTGCCAGCAGCTACTCGGGACAGGACGTTCCTTATGGCTACACCTTC,CASSYSGQDVPYGYTF
TRBJ2-1,-,TRBV7-9,16,TRBD2,TGTGCCAGCAGCTTATTGACTAGCGGGAGCTACAATGAGCAGTTCTTC,CASSLLTSGSYNEQFF
TRBJ2-1,-,TRBV7-2,14,-,TGTGCCAGCATCAGGGGTGGGTCCTACAATGAGCAGTTCTTC,CASIRGGSYNEQFF
TRBJ2-3,-,TRBV10-3,15,-,TGTGCCATCAGTGTGGGCGGAGAGTCCACAGATACGCAGTATTTT,CAISVGGESTDTQYF
TRBJ1-2,-,TRBV7-3,11,-,TGTGCCAGCAGCAGGGACTATGGCTACACCTTC,CASSRDYGYTF
TRBJ2-1,-,TRBV5-1,16,TRBD2,TGCGCCAGCAGCTTAGCGGGAGGGATCTCCTACAATGAGCAGTTCTTC,CASSLAGGISYNEQFF
TRBJ1-5,-,TRBV28,13,-,TGTGCCAGCATCTCGGGGGGGTTACAGCCCCAGCATTTT,CASISGGLQPQHF
TRBJ2-2,-,TRBV12-2,20,-,TGTGCAAGTCGCTTAGTTAGGTTCTGCAGGCAGATACCGAACACCGGGGAGCTGTTTTTT,CASRLVRFCRQIPNTGELFF
TRBJ2-7,-,TRBV7-9,16,-,TGTGCCAGCAGCTTAGATCTGGCCGCTGAGGTATTGGGGCAGTACTTC,CASSLDLAAEVLGQYF
TRBJ1-1,-,TRBV7-9,14,TRBD1,TGTGCCAGCAGCTTAGGTTCAGGGGGTACTGAAGCTTTCTTT,CASSLGSGGTEAFF
TRBJ1-5,-,TRBV6-1,13,-,TGTGCCAGTCTGGACGTGGGGGGTCAGCCCCAGCATTTT,CASLDVGGQPQHF
TRBJ2-7,-,TRBV7-3,15,-,TGTGCCAGCAGCTTATTCCCGGGGAGCTCCTACGAGCAGTACTTC,CASSLFPGSSYEQYF
TRBJ2-7,-,TRBV7-2,16,-,TGTGCCAGCAGCTTAGGCGTGCGCCGCACCTCGGGAGAGCAGTACTTC,CASSLGVRRTSGEQYF
TRBJ2-2,-,TRBV5-1,14,-,TGCGCCAGCAGCTTGACAGAAAACACCGGGGAGCTGTTTTTT,CASSLTENTGELFF
TRBJ2-5,-,TRBV7-2,15,-,TGTGCCAGCAGCTTAGAGGGCACGCATCAAGAGACCCAGTACTTC,CASSLEGTHQETQYF
TRBJ2-7,-,TRBV10-3,12,-,TGTGCCATCAGTGAAGAGGGGTACGAGCAGTACTTC,CAISEEGYEQYF
TRBJ1-1,-,TRBV7-2,14,-,TGTGCCAGCAGCTTCCCGACTGAGAACACTGAAGCTTTCTTT,CASSFPTENTEAFF
TRBJ1-3,-,TRBV6-1,14,-,TGTGCCAGCAGTGACCCAACCTCTGGAAACACCATATATTTT,CASSDPTSGNTIYF
TRBJ1-2,-,TRBV30,13,-,TGTGCCTGGAGTGTAGCCCGATGGGACGGCTACACCTTC,CAWSVARWDGYTF
TRBJ1-6,once,TRBV28,14,-,TGTGCCAGCAGGTCCGGGGGCAATAATTCACCCCTCCACTTT,CASRSGGNNSPLHF
TRBJ1-1,-,TRBV27,13,-,TGTGCCAGCAGTTACAACAGGAACACTGAAGCTTTCTTT,CASSYNRNTEAFF
TRBJ2-7,once,TRBV20-1,11,-,TGCAGTGCTAGTCATAACTACGAGCAGTACTTC,CSASHNYEQYF
TRBJ1-3,-,TRBV7-6,15,-,TGTGCCAGCAGCTTAAATGGAATCTCTGGAAACACCATATATTTT,CASSLNGISGNTIYF
TRBJ1-2,-,TRBV6-6,15,-,TGTGCCAGCAGTGACCAAAATGGGGCGACCTATGGCTACACCTTC,CASSDQNGATYGYTF